This T cell receptor (beta chain) is drawn from a study of spatial heterogeneity in lung cancer. TCRdb reanalysed the 5' RACE reads using MiXCR and keeps one entry per CDR3 protein. The table has 39,000 or so distinct CDR3 sequences, 6.5% to 9.5% seen once. This clonotype was counted ten times or more. Noted time point: sample taken at primary tumor resection. The material sequenced was PBMCs, taken at surgery. The receptor comes from a male donor with early-stage non-small cell lung cancer.

The CDR3 region is CASSYFGQATEAFF. CDR3 in DNA: TGTGCCAGCAGTTATTTCGGACAGGCCACTGAAGCTTTCTTT. The chain has TRBV6-2 or TRBV6-3 and TRBJ1-1, with 7 bases lining up with TRBD1. Germline CDR1 and CDR2: MNHEY and SVGEGT. V was clipped by 3 bases and J by 4 bases; unmatched bases: 5. The CDR3 is made up of 14 amino acids.